This record concerns one T cell receptor (beta chain) sequence. What it binds is unknown. This entry comes from a study of cytomegalovirus exposure and HLA in healthy donors. Whole-study context: Among the roughly 430 genotyped donors, just over 80% were placed in the Caucasian-associated ancestry cluster.

Study-wide findings and caveats: Researchers reported in a later analysis that a missense DCLRE1C variant was tied to TCR beta V- and J-gene trimming. The Asian-associated ancestry cluster reportedly had fewer N-insertions than the approximately 630-donor mean in a later analysis. According to the study, 180 or so TCR beta chains were cytomegalovirus-associated.

The primer mix had 60 Vbeta and 13 Jbeta primers. Clones were read by immunoSEQ multiplex PCR, and TCRdb kept only the in-frame ones, dropping some. The sample carries about 300,000 clones, 75% to 90% recorded once. This receptor was identified in a man aged 35 to 55 in good health and CMV-seropositive. Sequenced sample: PBMCs.

The CDR3 loop reads CAWSGPGLADEQYF. In nucleotides, the CDR3 is TGTGCCTGGAGCGGACCGGGACTAGCCGACGAGCAGTACTTC. The V call is TRBV30, the J call TRBJ2-7, with 9 bases lining up with TRBD2. The trim removed 3 bases at V and 5 bases at J, leaving 8 bases unmatched. Per the germline V gene, CDR1 is GTSNPN and CDR2 is SVGIG (reference sequence). This CDR3 is built from 14 residues.